Presented here are 20 T cell receptor beta chains from one specimen sequenced in a study of T cell repertoires in cytomegalovirus infection. TCRdb ran MiXCR on the reads and lists one entry per CDR3 protein. The table has just under 550,000 distinct CDR3 sequences, roughly 29% seen once. The sequenced sample was PBMCs. The receptors derive from a human donor in good health (CMV status not recorded). Some clones in this sample may be carry-over from other donors' samples.

This chain joins TRBV11-2 and TRBJ2-2, with 8 bases that match TRBD2. The CDR3 has 16 amino acids. Trimming at V came to 0 bases and at J to 4 bases, leaving 4 bases not matched to a gene. The germline gives CDR1 SGHAT, CDR2 FQNNGV. Here the CDR3 DNA reads TGTGCCAGCAGCTTAGATCGGGGGGGGGGCACCGGGGAGCTGTTTTTT. Translating gives CASSLDRGGGTGELFF.

This clonotype was counted between two and nine times. The J gene is TRBJ1-6, the V gene TRBV15, with 8 nucleotides matching TRBD1. V lost 5 bases and J lost 7; bases outside the gene matches: 7. The CDR3 has 15 residues. CDR1 is LNHNV and CDR2 is YYDKDF in the germline V gene (reference sequence). CDR3 nucleotide sequence: TGTGCCACCAGCCGCGGACAGGGTAACAATTCACCCCTCCACTTT. It specifies CATSRGQGNNSPLHF.

The rearrangement uses TRBV27 and TRBJ1-1; D not resolved. Per germline, CDR1 MNHEY and CDR2 SMNVEV (reference sequence). The length of the CDR3 is 15 residues. The V and J ends lost 4 bases and 3 bases respectively, with 15 bases between them. The CDR3 nucleotides read TGTGCCAGCAGTTCCCCGGAGCGTCGATACACTGAAGCTTTCTTT. It encodes CASSSPERRYTEAFF.

The chain recombines TRBV19 with TRBJ2-2, with D unclear. Per the germline V gene, CDR1 is LNHDA and CDR2 is SQIVND (reference sequence). The V and J ends lost 3 bases and 3 bases respectively, with 8 bases between them. The CDR3 covers 14 residues. The CDR3 protein is CASSIGVYTGELFF. The DNA for the CDR3 is TGTGCCAGTAGTATCGGAGTTTACACCGGGGAGCTGTTTTTT.

Here the CDR3 reads CASSLKPSYEQYV. As DNA, the CDR3 is TGTGCCAGCAGTTTAAAACCCTCCTACGAGCAGTACGTC. The chain links TRBV27 to TRBJ2-7; D is ambiguous. CDR3 length: 13 residues. Trimming removed 2 bases from V and 0 bases from J, with 5 bases in between. Looked up from germline, CDR1 is MNHEY and CDR2 is SMNVEV (reference sequence).

This chain links TRBV12-3 or TRBV12-4 with TRBJ1-5; D perhaps matches TRBD1 (5 bases). CDR3 size: 15 residues. Trimming stripped 4 bases from V and 5 bases from J, with 15 bases between. Here the CDR3 reads CASSSDRDFHQPQHF. The CDR3 DNA sequence: TGTGCCAGCAGTTCCGACCGGGACTTCCATCAGCCCCAGCATTTT.

The rearrangement links TRBV20-1 to TRBJ2-5; 8 bases map to TRBD1. Germline assignment: CDR1 DFQATT and CDR2 SNEGSKA (reference sequence). The length of the CDR3 is 14 residues. Unmatched junction bases numbered 7, after V lost 2 bases and J lost 5 bases. DNA of the CDR3: TGCAGTGCTAGATACCCAGGGGGCTCGGAGACCCAGTACTTC. This sequence encodes CSARYPGGSETQYF.

The chain couples TRBV19 to TRBJ2-1; D may be TRBD2 (5 bases). CDR3 length: 13 residues. The germline V gene encodes CDR1 LNHDA and CDR2 SQIVND (reference sequence). V was shortened by 5 bases and J by 5 bases, with 10 bases between the two germline ends. The DNA for the CDR3 is TGTGCCAGTAGTTGGAGGCGTGACAATGAGCAGTTCTTC. The encoded protein is CASSWRRDNEQFF.

In this sample, this clonotype turned up many times. Here the CDR3 DNA reads TGCAGTGCCCAATTGATAACTAGCGGGAGAAGAAATGAGCAGTTCTTC. Translation: CSAQLITSGRRNEQFF. The V call is TRBV20-1, the J call TRBJ2-1; 11 bases fit TRBD2. Germline V gene lookup returns CDR1 DFQATT and CDR2 SNEGSKA (reference sequence). CDR3 length equals 16 residues. V lost 6 bases and J lost 7; bases outside the gene matches: 14.

At least ten counts were recorded for this clonotype. The rearrangement links TRBV7-8 to TRBJ2-3, with a possible D match to TRBD2 (6 bases). The CDR3 consists of 15 residues. V lost 5 bases to trimming and J lost 7 bases, with 19 bases between them. In germline, CDR1 is SGHVS, CDR2 FQNEAQ. As DNA, the CDR3 is TGTGCCAGCAGCCCCCATACGGGGGAGGTGAATACGCAGTATTTT. Amino acid sequence: CASSPHTGEVNTQYF.

This clonotype was counted only a few times. The CDR3: CASSDQGGYNEQFF. For the CDR3, the DNA is TGTGCCAGCTCAGATCAGGGCGGGTACAATGAGCAGTTCTTC. The chain links TRBV6-2 or TRBV6-3 to TRBJ2-1, with D perhaps TRBD1 or TRBD2 (5 bases each). In germline, CDR1 is MNHEY, CDR2 SVGEGT. Deletions cut 8 bases from V and 4 bases from J, with 15 bases between. The CDR3 extends over 14 amino acids.

This chain links TRBV6-2 or TRBV6-3 with TRBJ1-5, with D possibly TRBD1 on 6 matching bases. The CDR3 has 14 residues. Trimming removed 3 bases at V and 6 bases at J, with 12 bases between. Germline loops: CDR1 MNHEY, CDR2 SVGEGT. CDR3 amino acids: CASSYEGVAQPQHF. CDR3 DNA sequence: TGTGCCAGCAGTTATGAGGGGGTGGCTCAGCCCCAGCATTTT.

The chain joins TRBV7-6 to TRBJ2-3; D call uncertain. Trimming took 5 bases from V and 3 from J, leaving 18 bases between them. Looked up from germline, CDR1 is SGHVS and CDR2 is FNYEAQ. The length of the CDR3 is 16 residues. DNA for the CDR3: TGTGCCAGCAGCGGGGTGAAGACCTTCGTGACAGATACGCAGTATTTT. Its translation is CASSGVKTFVTDTQYF.

This clonotype came up a few times. The chain has TRBV11-2 and TRBJ2-3, with D unresolved. Looked up from germline, CDR1 is SGHAT and CDR2 is FQNNGV. V lost 4 bases to trimming and J lost 0 bases, with 17 bases between them. The length of the CDR3 is 17 residues. In nucleotides, the CDR3 is TGTGCCAGCAGCTCAAGTATTAGGCCCCCCAGCACAGATACGCAGTATTTT. Translated, it gives CASSSSIRPPSTDTQYF.

In its sample, this clonotype was seen once. The chain joins TRBV4-1 to TRBJ2-2; possibly TRBD1 or TRBD2 for D (5 bases each). V lost 1 base and J 4 bases, leaving 10 bases between the germline ends. The CDR3 contains 15 residues. Per germline, CDR1 MGHRA and CDR2 YSYEKL. This chain's CDR3 is CASSQAGLGTGELFF. CDR3 sequence (DNA): TGCGCCAGCAGCCAAGCGGGGCTAGGCACCGGGGAGCTGTTTTTT.

This clonotype was counted at least ten times. V gene TRBV27 combines with J gene TRBJ2-5, with TRBD1 identical over 8 bases. V shed 3 bases, J shed 4 bases, and the junction held 7 bases outside the gene matches. This CDR3 spans 15 amino acids. Germline CDR1 MNHEY, CDR2 SMNVEV (reference sequence). CDR3 sequence (DNA): TGTGCCAGCAGTTTCTGGCAGGGGGCGGGAGAGACCCAGTACTTC. It codes for CASSFWQGAGETQYF.

The rearrangement joins TRBV4-3 to TRBJ2-7; D remains unclear. Germline loops: CDR1 LGHNA, CDR2 YSLEER. The ends were cut back, 0 bases at V and 4 bases at J, with 7 bases in the middle. CDR3 length: 13 amino acids. The CDR3 nucleotides are TGCGCCAGCAGCCAAGATCGGAATTACGAGCAGTACTTC. The encoded protein is CASSQDRNYEQYF.

The sample holds a few counts of this clonotype. CDR3 amino acids: CAWSPSGAKRDEQYV. Here the CDR3 DNA reads TGTGCCTGGAGTCCTTCGGGGGCCAAGCGGGACGAGCAGTACGTC. This chain joins TRBV30 and TRBJ2-7; the D gene could be TRBD1 or TRBD2 (6 bases each). The CDR3 extends over 15 amino acids. Germline-derived CDR1 and CDR2 are GTSNPN and SVGIG (reference sequence). V was trimmed by 2 bases and J by 5 bases, leaving 19 bases between them.

This clonotype was detected ten times or more. The rearrangement uses TRBV7-2 and TRBJ2-1; 7 positions match TRBD2. Germline V gene sequence: CDR1 SGHTA, CDR2 FQGNSA. The CDR3 spans 14 residues. After removal of 3 bases from V and 15 bases from J, the junction contained 14 bases not matched to a gene. The CDR3 region has the DNA TGTGCCAGCAGCTTTCTTAATACGGGGGAGGGCCTGTTCTTC. Its protein product is CASSFLNTGEGLFF.

This CDR3 is CASSAGQNQPQHF. The CDR3 DNA sequence: TGTGCCAGCAGCGCGGGACAAAATCAGCCCCAGCATTTT. This rearrangement joins TRBV12-3 or TRBV12-4 to TRBJ1-5; D might be TRBD1 (6 bases). CDR3 length: 13 amino acids. Trimming took 6 bases from V and 4 from J, leaving 10 bases between them.